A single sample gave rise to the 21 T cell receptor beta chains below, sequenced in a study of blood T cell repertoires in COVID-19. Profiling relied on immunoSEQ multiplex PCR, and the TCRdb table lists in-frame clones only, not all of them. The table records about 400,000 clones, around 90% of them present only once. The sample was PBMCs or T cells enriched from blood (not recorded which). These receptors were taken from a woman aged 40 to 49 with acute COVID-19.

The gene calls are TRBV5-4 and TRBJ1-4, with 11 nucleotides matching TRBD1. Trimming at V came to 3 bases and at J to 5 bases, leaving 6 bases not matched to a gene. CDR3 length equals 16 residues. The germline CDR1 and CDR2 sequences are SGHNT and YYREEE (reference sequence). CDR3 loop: CASSSFGDRGNEKLFF. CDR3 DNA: TGTGCCAGCAGCTCTTTCGGGGACAGGGGGAATGAAAAACTGTTTTTT.

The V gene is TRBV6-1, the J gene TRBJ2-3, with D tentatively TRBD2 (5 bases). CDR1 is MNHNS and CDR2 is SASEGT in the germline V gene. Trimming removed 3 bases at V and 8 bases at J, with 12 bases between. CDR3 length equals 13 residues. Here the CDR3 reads CASSDSRGLTQYF. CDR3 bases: TGTGCCAGCAGTGATTCTCGAGGACTTACGCAGTATTTT.

DNA of the CDR3: TGTGCCACCAGTGACTCTAGCGGGGGGGCCTTTGAGCAGTTCTTC. This translates into CATSDSSGGAFEQFF. The chain carries TRBV24-1 and TRBJ2-1; TRBD2 matches at 12 bases. This CDR3 has 15 amino acids. Looked up from germline, CDR1 is KGHDR and CDR2 is SFDVKD. V shed 4 bases and J 9 bases; nucleotides not matched to a gene: 6.

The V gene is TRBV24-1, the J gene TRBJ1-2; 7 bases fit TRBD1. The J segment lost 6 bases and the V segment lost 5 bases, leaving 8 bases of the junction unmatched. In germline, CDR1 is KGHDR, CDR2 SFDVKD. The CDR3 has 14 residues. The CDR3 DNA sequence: TGTGCCACCAGTGGCCCCGGGACAGTCGATGGCTACACCTTC. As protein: CATSGPGTVDGYTF.

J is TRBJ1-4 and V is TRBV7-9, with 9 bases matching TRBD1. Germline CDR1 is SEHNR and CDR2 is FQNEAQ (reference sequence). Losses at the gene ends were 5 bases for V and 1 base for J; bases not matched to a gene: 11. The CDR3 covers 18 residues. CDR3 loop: CASSGNRGRSGTNEKLFF. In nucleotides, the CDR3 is TGTGCCAGCAGCGGGAACAGGGGGCGCAGCGGAACTAATGAAAAACTGTTTTTT. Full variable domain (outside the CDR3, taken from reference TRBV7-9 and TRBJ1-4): DTGVSQNPRHKITKRGQNVTFRCDPISEHNRLYWYRQTLGQGPEFLTYFQNEAQLEKSRLLSDRFSAERPKGSFSTLEIQRTEQGDSAMYLCASSGNRGRSGTNEKLFFGSGTQLSVL.

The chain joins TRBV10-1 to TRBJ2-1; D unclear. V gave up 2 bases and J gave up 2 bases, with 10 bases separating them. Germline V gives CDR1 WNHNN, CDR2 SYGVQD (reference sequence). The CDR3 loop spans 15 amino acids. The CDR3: CASSEVMRPYNEQFF. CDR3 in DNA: TGCGCCAGCAGTGAGGTCATGAGGCCCTACAATGAGCAGTTCTTC.

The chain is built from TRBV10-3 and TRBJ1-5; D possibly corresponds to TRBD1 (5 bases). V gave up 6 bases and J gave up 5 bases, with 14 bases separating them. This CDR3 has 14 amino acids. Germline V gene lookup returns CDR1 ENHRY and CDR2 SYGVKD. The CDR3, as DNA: TGTGCCATCAGCGCCTGGCCGGGGGATCAGCCCCAGCATTTT. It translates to CAISAWPGDQPQHF.

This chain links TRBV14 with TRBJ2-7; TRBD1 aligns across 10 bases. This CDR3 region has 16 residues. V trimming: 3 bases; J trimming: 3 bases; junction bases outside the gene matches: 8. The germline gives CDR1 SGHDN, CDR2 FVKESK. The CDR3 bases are TGTGCCAGCAGCCACGTAAGACAGGGGGCCATCTACGAGCAGTACTTC. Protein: CASSHVRQGAIYEQYF.

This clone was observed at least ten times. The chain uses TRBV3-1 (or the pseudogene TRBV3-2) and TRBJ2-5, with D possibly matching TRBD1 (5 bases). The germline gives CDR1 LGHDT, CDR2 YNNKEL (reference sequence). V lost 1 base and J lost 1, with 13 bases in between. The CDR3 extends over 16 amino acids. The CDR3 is CASSQADSEFQETQYF. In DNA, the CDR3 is TGTGCCAGCAGCCAAGCCGACAGCGAGTTCCAAGAGACCCAGTACTTC.

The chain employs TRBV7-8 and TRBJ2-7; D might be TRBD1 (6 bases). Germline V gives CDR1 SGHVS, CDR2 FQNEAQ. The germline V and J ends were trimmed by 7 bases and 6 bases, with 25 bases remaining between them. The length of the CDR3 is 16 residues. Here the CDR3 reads CASILDRHNPAGEQYF. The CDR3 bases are TGTGCCAGCATCCTCGACAGGCACAACCCGGCGGGCGAGCAGTACTTC.

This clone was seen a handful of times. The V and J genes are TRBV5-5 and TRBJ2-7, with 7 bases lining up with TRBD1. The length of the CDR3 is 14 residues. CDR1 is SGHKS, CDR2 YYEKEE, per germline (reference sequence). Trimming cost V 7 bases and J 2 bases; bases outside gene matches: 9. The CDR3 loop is CASYRTGQPYEQYF. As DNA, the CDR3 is TGTGCCAGCTACCGGACAGGCCAACCCTACGAGCAGTACTTC.

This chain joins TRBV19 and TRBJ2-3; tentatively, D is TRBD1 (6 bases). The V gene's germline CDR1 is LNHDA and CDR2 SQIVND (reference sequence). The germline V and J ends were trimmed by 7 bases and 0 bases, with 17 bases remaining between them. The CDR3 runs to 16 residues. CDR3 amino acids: CASTPWGQISTDTQYF. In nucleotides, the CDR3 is TGTGCCAGTACCCCGTGGGGACAAATTAGCACAGATACGCAGTATTTT.

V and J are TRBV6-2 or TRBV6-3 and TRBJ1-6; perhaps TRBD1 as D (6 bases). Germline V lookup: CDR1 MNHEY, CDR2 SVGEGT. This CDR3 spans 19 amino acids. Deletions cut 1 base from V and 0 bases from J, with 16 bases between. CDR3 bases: TGTGCCAGCAGTTACTTGGGGAGCGGGGGCGCCTCCTATAATTCACCCCTCCACTTT. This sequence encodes CASSYLGSGGASYNSPLHF.

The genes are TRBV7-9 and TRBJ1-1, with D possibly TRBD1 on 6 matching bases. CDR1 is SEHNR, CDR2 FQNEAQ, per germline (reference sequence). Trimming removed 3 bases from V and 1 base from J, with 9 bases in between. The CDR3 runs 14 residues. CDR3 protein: CASSFQGRNTEAFF. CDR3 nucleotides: TGTGCCAGCAGCTTTCAGGGGAGGAACACTGAAGCTTTCTTT.

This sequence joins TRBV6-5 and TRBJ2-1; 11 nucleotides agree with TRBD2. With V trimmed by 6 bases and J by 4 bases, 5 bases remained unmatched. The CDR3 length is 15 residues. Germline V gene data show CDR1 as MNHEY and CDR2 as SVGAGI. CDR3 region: CASRHTSGGYNEQFF. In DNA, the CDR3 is TGTGCCAGCAGACATACTAGCGGGGGATACAATGAGCAGTTCTTC.

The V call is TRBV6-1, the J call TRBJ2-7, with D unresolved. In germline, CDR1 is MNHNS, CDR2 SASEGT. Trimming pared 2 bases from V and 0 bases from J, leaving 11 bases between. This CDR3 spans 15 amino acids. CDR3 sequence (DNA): TGTGCCAGCAGTGAACAGCCTAGGAGCTCCTACGAGCAGTACTTC. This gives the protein CASSEQPRSSYEQYF.

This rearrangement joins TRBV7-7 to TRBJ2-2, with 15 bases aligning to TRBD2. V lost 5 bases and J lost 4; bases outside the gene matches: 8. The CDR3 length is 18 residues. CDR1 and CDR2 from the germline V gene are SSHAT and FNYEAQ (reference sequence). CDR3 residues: CASSPTGLAGGGTGELFF. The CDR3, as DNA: TGTGCCAGCAGCCCGACGGGACTAGCGGGGGGAGGCACCGGGGAGCTGTTTTTT.

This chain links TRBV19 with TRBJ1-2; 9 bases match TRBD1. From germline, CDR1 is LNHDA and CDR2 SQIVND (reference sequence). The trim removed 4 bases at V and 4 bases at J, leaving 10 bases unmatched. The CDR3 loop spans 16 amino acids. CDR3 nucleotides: TGTGCCAGTAGTAGCCACCGGGACAGGGACGGCTATGGCTACACCTTC. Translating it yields CASSSHRDRDGYGYTF. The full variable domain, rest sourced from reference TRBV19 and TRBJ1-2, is DGGITQSPKYLFRKEGQNVTLSCEQNLNHDAMYWYRQDPGQGLRLIYYSQIVNDFQKGDIAEGYSVSREKKESFPLTVTSAQKNPTAFYLCASSSHRDRDGYGYTFGSGTRLTVV.

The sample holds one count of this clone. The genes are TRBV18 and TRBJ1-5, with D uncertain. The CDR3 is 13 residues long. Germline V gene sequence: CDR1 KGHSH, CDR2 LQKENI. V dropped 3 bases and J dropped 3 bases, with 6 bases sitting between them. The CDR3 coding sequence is TGTGCCAGCTCACCCGGGATCAATCAGCCCCAGCATTTT. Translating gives CASSPGINQPQHF.

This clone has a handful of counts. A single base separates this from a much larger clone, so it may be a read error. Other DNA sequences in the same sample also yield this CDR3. CDR3 nucleotide sequence: TGTGCCATCGGTACAGGTGATAGCAATCAGCCCCAGCATTTT. It translates to CAIGTGDSNQPQHF. V is TRBV10-3 and J is TRBJ1-5, with a tentative D call TRBD1 (5 bases). This CDR3 is 14 amino acids long. Germline lookup yields CDR1 ENHRY and CDR2 SYGVKD. Trimming took off 8 bases at V and 0 bases at J, with 11 bases between the two ends.

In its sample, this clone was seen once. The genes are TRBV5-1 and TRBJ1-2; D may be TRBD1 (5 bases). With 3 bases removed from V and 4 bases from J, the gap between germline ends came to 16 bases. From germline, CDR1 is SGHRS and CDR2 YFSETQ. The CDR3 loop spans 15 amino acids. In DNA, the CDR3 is TGCGCCAGCAGCTCCCCTAACGGGGGGGTCTATGGCTACACCTTC. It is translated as CASSSPNGGVYGYTF.